This is a list of T cell receptor beta chains from one sample in a study of low-dose radiotherapy and immunotherapy resistance in tumors. TCRdb ran MiXCR on the reads and lists one entry per CDR3 protein. The table includes about 58,000 distinct CDR3 sequences, less than 30% detected once. Sequenced here: PBMCs, sampled after low-dose radiotherapy plus immunotherapy. The source is a male donor with prostate cancer. Each CDR3 is given with its conserved first and last residue. The order of the fields is clone size, CDR3 length, D gene, V gene, J gene, CDR3 DNA, CDR3 protein. D genes are given only for firm matches. Rows give clone size only sometimes, using once, few, many, or a class for an expanded clone.

abundance: few
len: 12
d_gene: .
v_gene: TRBV24-1
j_gene: TRBJ1-5
CDR3nt: TGTGCCACCTCTCGGGGCAGGCAGCCCCAGCATTTT
CDR3aa: CATSRGRQPQHF

abundance: many
len: 14
d_gene: TRBD1
v_gene: TRBV7-2
j_gene: TRBJ1-1
CDR3nt: TGTGCCAGCAGCTTAAACAGGGGGCACACTGAAGCTTTCTTT
CDR3aa: CASSLNRGHTEAFF

abundance: many
len: 16
d_gene: .
v_gene: TRBV4-2
j_gene: TRBJ1-1
CDR3nt: TGTGCCAGCAGCCAAGCGGTAGGTGACGGGAACACTGAAGCTTTCTTT
CDR3aa: CASSQAVGDGNTEAFF

abundance: many
len: 14
d_gene: .
v_gene: TRBV30
j_gene: TRBJ1-1
CDR3nt: TGTGCCTGGAGTCGACAGGCACGCACGACTGAAGCTTTCTTT
CDR3aa: CAWSRQARTTEAFF

abundance: .
len: 14
d_gene: .
v_gene: TRBV20-1
j_gene: TRBJ2-7
CDR3nt: TGCAGTGCTAACACAGGGCTTCCCCCCTACGAGCAGTACTTC
CDR3aa: CSANTGLPPYEQYF

abundance: many
len: 19
d_gene: TRBD2
v_gene: TRBV3-1
j_gene: TRBJ2-3
CDR3nt: TGTGCCAGCAGCCGAATAACTAGCGGGGGGGCGGGGAGAACAGATACGCAGTATTTT
CDR3aa: CASSRITSGGAGRTDTQYF

abundance: .
len: 13
d_gene: .
v_gene: TRBV29-1
j_gene: TRBJ2-6
CDR3nt: TGCAGCGTTAAAGCGGACGGGGCCAACGTCCTGACTTTC
CDR3aa: CSVKADGANVLTF

abundance: many
len: 17
d_gene: TRBD2
v_gene: TRBV7-9
j_gene: TRBJ2-1
CDR3nt: TGTGCCAGCAGTCCCGAGGGTGGGACTAGCTCCTACAATGAGCAGTTCTTC
CDR3aa: CASSPEGGTSSYNEQFF

abundance: .
len: 13
d_gene: .
v_gene: TRBV7-6
j_gene: TRBJ2-5
CDR3nt: TGTGCCAGCAGCCCCGTTTTCCAAGAGACCCAGTACTTC
CDR3aa: CASSPVFQETQYF

abundance: .
len: 12
d_gene: .
v_gene: TRBV20-1
j_gene: TRBJ2-1
CDR3nt: TGCAGTGCTCCCCGGACAGACAATGAGCAGTTCTTC
CDR3aa: CSAPRTDNEQFF

abundance: many
len: 12
d_gene: .
v_gene: TRBV3-1
j_gene: TRBJ2-2
CDR3nt: TGTGCCAGCAGCCAAGAGCCCGGGGAGCTGTTTTTT
CDR3aa: CASSQEPGELFF

abundance: many
len: 16
d_gene: TRBD2
v_gene: TRBV12-3/TRBV12-4
j_gene: TRBJ2-2
CDR3nt: TGTGCCAGCAGGGCAACTAGCGGGAGAGGAGCCGGGGAGCTGTTTTTT
CDR3aa: CASRATSGRGAGELFF

abundance: many
len: 15
d_gene: .
v_gene: TRBV2
j_gene: TRBJ1-2
CDR3nt: TGTGCCAGCAGTGAGTTATCCAAAAGGAATCAGGGCTACACCTTC
CDR3aa: CASSELSKRNQGYTF

abundance: .
len: 16
d_gene: TRBD2
v_gene: TRBV5-1
j_gene: TRBJ2-5
CDR3nt: TGCGCCAGCAGCACATTTCTAGCGGGAGGCCTGGAGACCCAGTACTTC
CDR3aa: CASSTFLAGGLETQYF

abundance: many
len: 13
d_gene: .
v_gene: TRBV6-2/TRBV6-3
j_gene: TRBJ1-2
CDR3nt: TGTGCCAGCAGTTACGGCATGAGCTATGGCTACACCTTC
CDR3aa: CASSYGMSYGYTF

abundance: many
len: 15
d_gene: .
v_gene: TRBV5-1
j_gene: TRBJ2-1
CDR3nt: TGCGCCAGCAGCTTGGCAGGACGGGCTACGTACTCACAGTTCTTC
CDR3aa: CASSLAGRATYSQFF

abundance: many
len: 14
d_gene: .
v_gene: TRBV12-3/TRBV12-4
j_gene: TRBJ1-5
CDR3nt: TGTGCCAGCACCACCATGGGGGTGAGGCAGCCCCAGCATTTT
CDR3aa: CASTTMGVRQPQHF

abundance: few
len: 17
d_gene: TRBD1
v_gene: TRBV27
j_gene: TRBJ2-3
CDR3nt: TGTGCCAGCAGTTTCCCATTACAGGGGGCGGGGACGGATACGCAGTATTTT
CDR3aa: CASSFPLQGAGTDTQYF

abundance: many
len: 15
d_gene: .
v_gene: TRBV11-2
j_gene: TRBJ2-7
CDR3nt: TGTGCCAGCAGCTCACCTACCCGGGCCCCCTACGAGCAGTACTTC
CDR3aa: CASSSPTRAPYEQYF

abundance: many
len: 16
d_gene: .
v_gene: TRBV28
j_gene: TRBJ2-7
CDR3nt: TGTGCCAGCAGTTCCTTCTTTTCAGTTCACCTCTACGAGCAGTACTTC
CDR3aa: CASSSFFSVHLYEQYF

abundance: many
len: 14
d_gene: TRBD2
v_gene: TRBV20-1
j_gene: TRBJ2-7
CDR3nt: TGCAGTGCCAGGGGACTAGCGGGTTACTACGAGCAGTACTTC
CDR3aa: CSARGLAGYYEQYF

abundance: many
len: 13
d_gene: .
v_gene: TRBV20-1
j_gene: TRBJ1-2
CDR3nt: TGCAGTGCTAGAGATGGGGGAGTGGCTGGCTACACCTTC
CDR3aa: CSARDGGVAGYTF